These 18 T cell receptor beta chains share one sample of origin, sequenced in a study of control samples from healthy donors and cancer patients. Profiling relied on immunoSEQ multiplex PCR, and the TCRdb table lists in-frame clones only, not all of them. The sample has about 160,000 clones, around 96% seen once. Sample: blood. Source of these receptors: a woman between 40 and 50 years old in good health.

The chain recombines TRBV19 with TRBJ1-1, with 7 bases matching TRBD1. The CDR3 is 15 residues long. Germline V gene lookup returns CDR1 LNHDA and CDR2 SQIVND (reference sequence). After removal of 5 bases from V and 1 base from J, the junction contained 7 bases not matched to a gene. The CDR3 region has the DNA TGTGCCAGTAGTGACCCGACAGGGTGGAACACTGAAGCTTTCTTT. Amino acids: CASSDPTGWNTEAFF.

This clone was recorded only once. The rearrangement joins TRBV29-1 to TRBJ2-1; a weak D match, TRBD2 (5 bases). V lost 4 bases, J lost 0 bases, and 7 bases lay in between. Germline CDR1 is SQVTM and CDR2 is ANQGSEA. This CDR3 has 13 residues. The CDR3 sequence is CSVGGSSYNEQFF. The CDR3, as DNA: TGCAGCGTTGGAGGGTCCTCCTACAATGAGCAGTTCTTC.

The V call is TRBV11-2, the J call TRBJ1-5; D is unresolved. The length of the CDR3 is 13 residues. CDR1 SGHAT and CDR2 FQNNGV come from the germline V gene. Between the trimmed V and J ends, which lost 5 bases and 4 bases, there was a span of 9 bases. The CDR3 region is CASSGGPNQPQHF. The CDR3 coding sequence is TGTGCCAGCAGCGGAGGGCCTAATCAGCCCCAGCATTTT.

This chain joins TRBV7-8 and TRBJ2-7; D tentatively fits TRBD1 or TRBD2 (6 bases each). Germline lookup yields CDR1 SGHVS and CDR2 FQNEAQ. Trimming took off 5 bases at V and 9 bases at J, with 14 bases between the two ends. This CDR3 spans 12 amino acids. In nucleotides, the CDR3 is TGTGCCAGCAGCCCCCCAGGAGGGGGGCAGTACTTC. It encodes CASSPPGGGQYF.

This clone was counted once. The chain recombines TRBV18 with TRBJ1-1; no definite D call. In germline, CDR1 is KGHSH, CDR2 LQKENI. V was shortened by 0 bases and J by 1 base, with 12 bases between the two germline ends. This CDR3 contains 16 residues. This CDR3 is CASSPPRDARNTEAFF. The DNA for the CDR3 is TGTGCCAGCTCACCACCGAGGGATGCGCGGAACACTGAAGCTTTCTTT.

The rearrangement joins TRBV7-9 to TRBJ2-5; tentatively, D is TRBD1 (6 bases). This CDR3 comprises 14 residues. Germline CDR1 and CDR2: SEHNR and FQNEAQ (reference sequence). Trimming shortened V by 5 bases and J by 2 bases, and 12 bases separated the two germline ends. The CDR3 loop is CASSPRTVQETQYF. Written as DNA, the CDR3 is TGTGCCAGCAGCCCCCGGACAGTACAAGAGACCCAGTACTTC.

The genes are TRBV19 and TRBJ2-7, with D possibly TRBD1 on 6 matching bases. The germline V gene encodes CDR1 LNHDA and CDR2 SQIVND (reference sequence). This CDR3 contains 14 residues. Trimming removed 5 bases at V and 3 bases at J, with 14 bases between. The CDR3 reads CASSAQGWIYEQYF. CDR3 coding DNA: TGTGCCAGTAGTGCCCAGGGGTGGATCTACGAGCAGTACTTC.

The J gene is TRBJ1-1, the V gene TRBV5-1, with D possibly being TRBD1 (5 bases). V lost 3 bases and J 1 base, leaving 7 bases between the germline ends. CDR3 size: 13 residues. In germline, CDR1 is SGHRS, CDR2 YFSETQ. The CDR3 reads CASSSTANTEAFF. The CDR3 nucleotides read TGCGCCAGCAGCTCGACAGCGAACACTGAAGCTTTCTTT.

This chain links TRBV9 with TRBJ1-6; tentative D call: TRBD1 (5 bases). There are 17 residues in the CDR3. V lost 0 bases and J 3 bases, leaving 13 bases between the germline ends. Looked up from germline, CDR1 is SGDLS and CDR2 is YYNGEE. The CDR3 protein is CASSVDPQGFYNSPLHF. For the CDR3, the DNA is TGTGCCAGCAGCGTAGACCCCCAGGGTTTCTATAATTCACCCCTCCACTTT.

The chain links TRBV7-9 to TRBJ1-5; 7 nucleotides line up with TRBD1. From germline, CDR1 is SEHNR and CDR2 FQNEAQ (reference sequence). The CDR3 has 15 amino acids. V lost 0 bases, J lost 6 bases, and 5 bases stayed unmatched. The CDR3 region has the DNA TGTGCCAGCAGCTTAGCGGGACAGCACGTTCAGCCCCAGCATTTT. The encoded protein is CASSLAGQHVQPQHF.

The chain uses TRBV5-4 and TRBJ2-3, with D unclear. The CDR3 covers 14 residues. The V gene's germline CDR1 is SGHNT and CDR2 YYREEE (reference sequence). The V gene lost 2 bases and the J gene lost 0 bases, with 7 bases spanning the gap. The chain's CDR3 is CASSLGESTDTQYF. CDR3 coding DNA: TGTGCCAGCAGCTTAGGCGAAAGCACAGATACGCAGTATTTT.

This sequence joins TRBV6-5 and TRBJ1-1; 9 bases map to TRBD1. The CDR3 runs 15 residues. After removal of 2 bases from V and 5 bases from J, the junction contained 6 bases not matched to a gene. Looked up from germline, CDR1 is MNHEY and CDR2 is SVGAGI. This chain's CDR3 is CASSYIHRGRTEAFF. In nucleotides, the CDR3 is TGTGCCAGCAGTTACATACACAGGGGGCGAACTGAAGCTTTCTTT.

The chain employs TRBV5-6 and TRBJ2-3; 8 bases agree with TRBD2. The CDR3 is 17 residues long. V lost 4 bases to trimming and J lost 4 bases; unmatched junction nucleotides: 14. From germline, CDR1 is SGHDT and CDR2 YYEEEE. Here the CDR3 DNA reads TGTGCCAGCAGCCCGGCGGTCGGGGGGGCCTTGGCAGATACGCAGTATTTT. Translation: CASSPAVGGALADTQYF.

DNA for the CDR3: TGTGCCATCAGTGACTCATCCGGGACACGACCCACCGGGGAGCTGTTTTTT. Translation: CAISDSSGTRPTGELFF. The chain is built from TRBV10-3 and TRBJ2-2; D possibly corresponds to TRBD1 (6 bases). Trimming removed 3 bases from V and 4 bases from J, with 18 bases in between. The CDR3 runs to 17 residues. Germline CDR1 is ENHRY and CDR2 is SYGVKD.

The chain joins TRBV27 to TRBJ1-2, with D uncertain. Germline V gives CDR1 MNHEY, CDR2 SMNVEV (reference sequence). V was clipped by 5 bases and J by 4 bases, with 11 bases between them. This CDR3 has 13 residues. CDR3 residues: CASSKNQIYGYTF. The CDR3, as DNA: TGTGCCAGCAGTAAAAATCAGATCTATGGCTACACCTTC.

The chain employs TRBV6-2 or TRBV6-3 and TRBJ2-7, with 8 bases aligning to TRBD2. V gave up 0 bases and J gave up 0 bases; unmatched junction bases: 4. This CDR3 contains 16 residues. Germline CDR1 and CDR2: MNHEY and SVGEGT. The CDR3 sequence: CASSYSKRGISYEQYF. The DNA for the CDR3 is TGTGCCAGCAGTTACTCTAAGCGGGGGATCTCCTACGAGCAGTACTTC.

The chain is built from TRBV4-3 and TRBJ1-1; D call uncertain. V lost 0 bases and J lost 5, with 7 bases in between. This CDR3 region has 13 residues. Germline lookup yields CDR1 LGHNA and CDR2 YSLEER. CDR3 in DNA: TGCGCCAGCAGCCAAGAGTTTCGGACTGAAGCTTTCTTT. Translation: CASSQEFRTEAFF.

This chain links TRBV25-1 with TRBJ1-6; unclear D gene. CDR3 length equals 12 residues. Looked up from germline, CDR1 is MGHDK and CDR2 is SYGVNS. V was trimmed by 2 bases and J by 9 bases, leaving 5 bases between them. In DNA form, the CDR3 reads TGTGCCAGCAGTGAAGGGTCTTCACCCCTCCACTTT. Translating gives CASSEGSSPLHF. Full variable domain (missing parts from reference TRBV25-1 and TRBJ1-6): EADIYQTPRYLVIGTGKKITLECSQTMGHDKMYWYQQDPGMELHLIHYSYGVNSTEKGDLSSESTVSRIRTEHFPLTLESARPSHTSQYLCASSEGSSPLHFGNGTRLTVT.